The clone carrying this T cell receptor (beta chain) was recorded at least ten times. Its antigen remains unidentified. RNA transcripts provided the source from which TCR beta CDR3 regions were amplified. HTBI primers were used for first-round RT-PCR of the TCR CDR3. TCRdb ran MiXCR on the multiplex PCR reads and lists one entry per CDR3 protein. The sample holds 530,000 or so distinct CDR3 sequences; just over 45% are singletons and the top ten take around 7.7%. The entry originates in a study of T cells in Graves' hyperthyroidism and ophthalmopathy. Study outcomes and limitations: Most expanded thyroid clonotypes above 0.001 also appeared in blood.

Diagnosis relied on clinical symptoms, serum thyroxine and TRAb, thyroid ultrasound and orbital computed tomography. The sample consisted of peripheral blood or thyroid tissue (not recorded which). The origin of this receptor is a woman aged 18-29 years with Graves' hyperthyroidism.

The CDR3 loop is CASSFRGWGQPQHF. CDR3 coding DNA: TGTGCCAGCAGTTTCAGGGGTTGGGGTCAGCCCCAGCATTTT. This rearrangement joins TRBV6-5 to TRBJ1-5, with TRBD1 as a possible D gene (6 bases). The V and J ends lost 4 bases and 6 bases respectively, with 13 bases between them. Per germline, CDR1 MNHEY and CDR2 SVGAGI. The CDR3 is 14 amino acids.